These 12 T cell receptor beta chains share one sample of origin, sequenced in a study of cytomegalovirus exposure and HLA in healthy donors. This PCR relied on a set of 60 Vbeta primers and 13 Jbeta primers. Clones were read by immunoSEQ multiplex PCR, and TCRdb kept only the in-frame ones, dropping some. The sample contains 130,000 or so clones, 78% of which appear only once. Sequenced sample: PBMCs. These receptors were taken from a female donor in good health and CMV-seronegative.

CDR3 DNA sequence: TGTGCCAGCAGTTTCCAGGGCTATATTGAAAAACTGTTTTTT. Amino acids: CASSFQGYIEKLFF. This rearrangement joins TRBV28 to TRBJ1-4; the D gene is possibly TRBD1 (5 bases). CDR1 is MDHEN, CDR2 SYDVKM, per germline. The CDR3 totals 14 residues. Trimming left V 3 bases short and J 7 bases short, with 12 bases between.

The rearrangement links TRBV7-2 to TRBJ1-5, with TRBD1 matching over 7 bases. The V and J ends lost 3 bases and 2 bases, in that order; junction bases with no gene match: 4. The CDR3 spans 15 residues. The germline V gene has CDR1 SGHTA and CDR2 FQGNSA. The CDR3 protein is CASSLDTGGNQPQHF. The CDR3 DNA reads as TGTGCCAGCAGCTTGGATACAGGGGGCAATCAGCCCCAGCATTTT.

The rearrangement links TRBV11-2 to TRBJ2-2; 8 bases fit TRBD2. Trimming removed 1 base from V and 4 bases from J; junction bases left unmatched: 8. Germline V lookup: CDR1 SGHAT, CDR2 FQNNGV. The CDR3 loop spans 17 amino acids. The CDR3 coding sequence is TGTGCCAGCAGCTTAGTGGGTAGCGGGACGGTCACCGGGGAGCTGTTTTTT. This translates into CASSLVGSGTVTGELFF. The variable domain in full, completed from reference TRBV11-2 and TRBJ2-2, reads EAGVAQSPRYKIIEKRQSVAFWCNPISGHATLYWYQQILGQGPKLLIQFQNNGVVDDSQLPKDRFSAERLKGVDSTLKIQPAKLEDSAVYLCASSLVGSGTVTGELFFGEGSRLTVL.

The chain carries TRBV4-3 and TRBJ2-7; TRBD2 agrees at 11 bases. Per the germline V gene, CDR1 is LGHNA and CDR2 is YSLEER. V trimming: 2 bases; J trimming: 5 bases; junction bases outside the gene matches: 5. The CDR3 has 15 residues. The CDR3 loop reads CASSQILAGEDEQYF. The DNA of the CDR3 is TGCGCCAGCAGCCAAATACTAGCGGGAGAGGACGAGCAGTACTTC.

The chain combines TRBV29-1 with TRBJ1-1, with D hard to call. CDR1 is SQVTM, CDR2 ANQGSEA, per germline. The CDR3 is 14 residues long. Trimming took off 6 bases at V and 5 bases at J, with 19 bases between the two ends. CDR3 in amino acids: CSVRLGSRLTEAFF. CDR3 DNA sequence: TGCAGCGTCCGCCTAGGATCTCGACTGACTGAAGCTTTCTTT.

The sample holds one count of this clone. The V gene is TRBV5-1, the J gene TRBJ1-2; 9 bases map to TRBD1. The CDR3 runs to 18 residues. Unmatched junction bases numbered 20, after V lost 5 bases and J lost 6 bases. Germline-derived CDR1 and CDR2 are SGHRS and YFSETQ. CDR3 sequence: CASRPIEGQGLSTNGYTF. In nucleotides, the CDR3 is TGCGCCAGCAGACCGATCGAGGGACAGGGCCTATCTACGAATGGCTACACCTTC.

This clone was seen a handful of times. The chain carries TRBV20-1 and TRBJ1-2; D not certain. CDR3 length equals 9 residues. V lost 6 bases and J 6 bases, leaving 5 bases between the germline ends. Per the germline V gene, CDR1 is DFQATT and CDR2 is SNEGSKA (reference sequence). CDR3 sequence: CSARDGYTF. The DNA of the CDR3 is TGCAGTGCCCGAGATGGCTACACCTTC.

The chain recombines TRBV9 with TRBJ1-2; D is ambiguous. The CDR3 has 15 residues. Per germline, CDR1 SGDLS and CDR2 YYNGEE. Trimming removed 0 bases from V and 4 bases from J, with 13 bases in between. The CDR3 here is CASSVGMDGGYGYTF. CDR3 DNA: TGTGCCAGCAGCGTAGGCATGGACGGAGGCTATGGCTACACCTTC. The full variable domain, rest sourced from reference TRBV9 and TRBJ1-2, is DSGVTQTPKHLITATGQRVTLRCSPRSGDLSVYWYQQSLDQGLQFLIQYYNGEERAKGNILERFSAQQFPDLHSELNLSSLELGDSALYFCASSVGMDGGYGYTFGSGTRLTVV.

The V and J genes are TRBV5-1 and TRBJ1-1; 7 positions agree with TRBD1. V dropped 4 bases and J dropped 6; count of bases not matched to a gene: 9. The length of the CDR3 is 14 residues. Germline assignment: CDR1 SGHRS and CDR2 YFSETQ. CDR3 amino acids: CASSPTTGPAEAFF. The CDR3 DNA reads TGCGCCAGCAGCCCTACGACAGGGCCCGCTGAAGCTTTCTTT.

This clone was recorded a few times. The V gene is TRBV7-9, the J gene TRBJ1-4, with D maybe TRBD1 (6 bases). Germline V CDR1 and CDR2: SEHNR, FQNEAQ (reference sequence). The CDR3 is 16 residues long. The germline V and J ends were trimmed by 0 bases and 4 bases, with 12 bases remaining between them. In DNA form, the CDR3 reads TGTGCCAGCAGCTTAGCTATTTGGACAGATAATGAAAAACTGTTTTTT. Translated, it gives CASSLAIWTDNEKLFF.

On this clone itself: Other nucleotide sequences in the sample specify the same CDR3. CDR3: CASSVSGNAYEQYF. CDR3 DNA: TGTGCCAGCAGCGTTAGCGGGAACGCCTACGAGCAGTACTTC. This sequence joins TRBV7-2 and TRBJ2-7, with TRBD2 matching over 8 bases. V shed 5 bases, J shed 2 bases, and the junction held 5 bases outside the gene matches. This CDR3 region has 14 residues. Germline CDR1 SGHTA, CDR2 FQGNSA.

This chain joins TRBV7-2 and TRBJ2-5; 7 bases fit TRBD1. This CDR3 has 15 amino acids. From germline, CDR1 is SGHTA and CDR2 FQGNSA. Germline trimming cut 5 bases from V and 4 bases from J; bases unmatched to any gene: 10. The CDR3 sequence: CASSPSDRVGETQYF. The CDR3 DNA is TGTGCCAGCAGCCCCTCTGACAGGGTTGGAGAGACCCAGTACTTC.